One sample yielded the 8 T cell receptor beta chains listed below, sequenced in a study of regulatory T cells in long-lasting Graves disease. Arm-PCR of CDR3 regions and iRepertoire HTBI primers were the basis on which TCR beta libraries were built. TCRdb passed the multiplex PCR reads through MiXCR, listing each CDR3 protein once. The repertoire consists of some 370,000 distinct CDR3 sequences, with more than 20% occurring once and the leading ten covering around 30%. The sample's time point: persistent/refractory GD, antithyroid drugs over 5 years with positive TRAb. PBMCs were the source of the RNA used for TCR sequencing. The sequenced sample was peripheral blood mononuclear cells (PBMCs), obtained when the disease was refractory, from a patient treated with antithyroid drugs. The source is a woman aged 40 to 50 with Graves disease.

J is TRBJ1-2 and V is TRBV18; D gene unclear. This CDR3 spans 12 amino acids. Trimming took off 3 bases at V and 4 bases at J, with 6 bases between the two ends. The germline gives CDR1 KGHSH, CDR2 LQKENI. Written as DNA, the CDR3 is TGTGCCAGCTCACCGAGATTCTATGGCTACACCTTC. Translated: CASSPRFYGYTF. The full variable domain, with the rest looked up from reference TRBV18 and TRBJ1-2, is NAGVMQNPRHLVRRRGQEARLRCSPMKGHSHVYWYRQLPEEGLKFMVYLQKENIIDESGMPKERFSAEFPKEGPSILRIQQVVRGDSAAYFCASSPRFYGYTFGSGTRLTVV.

This clonotype was counted at least ten times. This chain joins TRBV28 and TRBJ2-7, with D uncertain. CDR3 size: 12 residues. Germline V gene lookup returns CDR1 MDHEN and CDR2 SYDVKM. With 4 bases removed from V and 5 bases from J, the gap between germline ends came to 9 bases. The chain's CDR3 is CASSSPLDEQYF. DNA of the CDR3: TGTGCCAGCAGTTCCCCTCTCGACGAGCAGTACTTC.

V and J are TRBV7-9 and TRBJ2-7; TRBD2 aligns across 10 bases. Germline V gives CDR1 SEHNR, CDR2 FQNEAQ (reference sequence). CDR3 length: 18 residues. V lost 4 bases, J lost 4 bases, and 16 bases stayed unmatched. The CDR3 loop reads CASSSSASGRSVWYEQYF. DNA for the CDR3: TGTGCCAGCAGCTCAAGTGCTAGCGGGAGATCTGTGTGGTACGAGCAGTACTTC.

A few counts support this clonotype. The rearrangement uses TRBV10-3 and TRBJ2-3, with a tentative D call TRBD2 (6 bases). The germline V gene encodes CDR1 ENHRY and CDR2 SYGVKD. The CDR3 is made up of 13 amino acids. V was shortened by 5 bases and J by 2 bases, with 8 bases between the two germline ends. CDR3 loop: CAISRRDTDTQYF. In nucleotides, the CDR3 is TGTGCCATCAGTCGGCGGGACACAGATACGCAGTATTTT.

V and J are TRBV25-1 and TRBJ1-1; TRBD1 might be the D (6 bases). Germline CDR1 MGHDK, CDR2 SYGVNS. The V and J ends lost 1 base and 3 bases respectively, with 15 bases between them. The CDR3 is made up of 16 amino acids. CDR3 residues: CASSESGKGVDTEAFF. The DNA of the CDR3 is TGTGCCAGCAGTGAATCAGGGAAGGGGGTGGACACTGAAGCTTTCTTT.

V gene TRBV10-3 combines with J gene TRBJ2-3; TRBD2 is a possible D gene (5 bases). CDR1 is ENHRY and CDR2 is SYGVKD in the germline V gene. This CDR3 is 13 amino acids long. The V gene lost 5 bases and the J gene lost 6 bases, with 12 bases spanning the gap. The chain's CDR3 is CAISRMPSDTQYF. CDR3 in DNA: TGTGCCATCAGTCGAATGCCTAGCGATACGCAGTATTTT.

V is TRBV20-1 and J is TRBJ1-3, with D possibly TRBD1 on 6 matching bases. The CDR3 is made up of 15 amino acids. Trimming shortened V by 2 bases and J by 0 bases, and 11 bases separated the two germline ends. The germline V gene encodes CDR1 DFQATT and CDR2 SNEGSKA (reference sequence). The CDR3 DNA reads TGCAGTGCTAGACCCGACAGGAGCTCTGGAAACACCATATATTTT. Protein product: CSARPDRSSGNTIYF.

In its sample, this clonotype was seen a few times. This sequence joins TRBV6-1 and TRBJ2-7, with 10 nucleotides matching TRBD1. The CDR3 consists of 14 residues. V was clipped by 6 bases and J by 4 bases; unmatched bases: 6. The germline CDR1 and CDR2 sequences are MNHNS and SASEGT. The CDR3 sequence: CASSVAGQGYEQYF. The CDR3 coding sequence is TGTGCCAGCAGCGTAGCGGGACAGGGGTACGAGCAGTACTTC.